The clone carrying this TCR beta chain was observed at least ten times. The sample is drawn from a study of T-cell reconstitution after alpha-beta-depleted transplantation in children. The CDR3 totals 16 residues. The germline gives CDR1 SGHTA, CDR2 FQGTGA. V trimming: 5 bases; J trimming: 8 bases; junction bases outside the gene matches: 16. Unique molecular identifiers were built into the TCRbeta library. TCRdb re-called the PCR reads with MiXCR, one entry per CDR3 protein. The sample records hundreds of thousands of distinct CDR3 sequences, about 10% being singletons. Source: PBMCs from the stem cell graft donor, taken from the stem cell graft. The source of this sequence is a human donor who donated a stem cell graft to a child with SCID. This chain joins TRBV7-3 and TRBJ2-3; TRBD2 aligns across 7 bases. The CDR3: CASSESGVISQGTQYF. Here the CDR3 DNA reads TGTGCCAGCAGCGAGAGCGGGGTGATTTCCCAGGGTACGCAGTATTTT.